This TCR beta chain stems from a study of tissue T cells after allogeneic stem cell transplantation. Study conclusions and caveats: TCR repertoires tracked anatomic similarity, regardless of disease or transplant status. Across patients, clones rarely overlapped, yet motif clusters were shared tissue-specifically.

About this clone itself: Its cognate antigen is unknown.

GI sites, liver, skin and spleen were taken after median 9.75 post-mortem hours. Data came from immunoSEQ multiplex PCR; TCRdb stores just in-frame clones and leaves some out. This sample has roughly 3,500 clones, with approximately 70% found just once. The sequence was collected from a male donor at least 60 years old with lung cancer. The sample consisted of tissue from the right colon, taken at autopsy.

Here the CDR3 reads CASSQYQGVPEAFF. The CDR3 DNA reads TGTGCCAGCAGCCAGTACCAGGGTGTCCCTGAAGCTTTCTTT. The chain combines TRBV3-1 (or the pseudogene TRBV3-2) with TRBJ1-1, with a tentative D call TRBD1 (5 bases). The length of the CDR3 is 14 residues. The V gene lost 3 bases and the J gene lost 6 bases, with 14 bases spanning the gap. Germline CDR1 reads LGHDT; CDR2 reads YNNKEL (reference sequence).